The sequence of this T cell receptor (beta chain) was determined in a study of T-cell reconstitution after alpha-beta-depleted transplantation in children. Germline assignment: CDR1 SNHLY and CDR2 FYNNEI. The germline V and J ends were trimmed by 2 bases and 8 bases, with 7 bases remaining between them. CDR3 length: 11 amino acids. For this clonotype: As yet, its antigen is unknown.

General study points: About two months after transplant, alpha-beta T cells reportedly came from several hundred expanded graft clones. After transplant, high TCRbeta diversity at day 60 in some patients arose from surviving recipient T cells and thymic progenitors. Newly made T cells mostly supplied T-cell counts and diversity one year after transplant.

A TCRbeta library incorporating unique molecular identifiers was prepared. TCRdb ran MiXCR on the PCR reads and lists one entry per CDR3 protein. In the table there are 200,000 to 300,000 distinct CDR3 sequences, 20% to 30% of which are singletons. The sequences come from PBMCs, mostly from graft donor cells, collected 360 days after TCRalphabeta/CD19-depleted stem cell transplant. The TCR was taken from a female patient aged 2-10 years who had a stem cell transplant for congenital amegakaryocytic thrombocytopenia, so the T cells may come from the graft donor. This chain links TRBV2 with TRBJ2-7; D gene ambiguous. The CDR3 region has the DNA TGTGCCAGCAGTGAATGGGTCCAGCAGTACTTC. Its protein product is CASSEWVQQYF.